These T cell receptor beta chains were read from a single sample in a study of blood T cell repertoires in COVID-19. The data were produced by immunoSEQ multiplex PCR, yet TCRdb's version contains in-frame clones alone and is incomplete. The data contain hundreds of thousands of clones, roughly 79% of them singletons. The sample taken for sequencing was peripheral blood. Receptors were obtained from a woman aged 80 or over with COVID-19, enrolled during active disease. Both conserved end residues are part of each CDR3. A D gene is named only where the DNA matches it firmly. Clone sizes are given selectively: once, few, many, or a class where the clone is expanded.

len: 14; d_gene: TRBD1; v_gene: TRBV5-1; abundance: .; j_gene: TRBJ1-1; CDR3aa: CASSLGTGNTEAFF; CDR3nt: TGCGCCAGCAGCCTAGGGACAGGAAACACTGAAGCTTTCTTT
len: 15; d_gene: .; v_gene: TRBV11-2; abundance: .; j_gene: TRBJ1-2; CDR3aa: CASSLDGQLSRGYTF; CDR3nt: TGTGCCAGCAGCTTAGATGGACAGCTCTCTCGGGGCTACACCTTC
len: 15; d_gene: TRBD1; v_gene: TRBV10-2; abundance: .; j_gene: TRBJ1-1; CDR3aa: CASSDRQGRDTEAFF; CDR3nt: TGCGCCAGCAGTGACCGACAGGGGCGGGATACTGAAGCTTTCTTT
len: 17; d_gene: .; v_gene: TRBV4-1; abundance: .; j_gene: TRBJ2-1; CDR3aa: CASSQDRGGGSSNEQFF; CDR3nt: TGCGCCAGCAGCCAAGATAGGGGGGGAGGCTCATCAAATGAGCAGTTCTTC
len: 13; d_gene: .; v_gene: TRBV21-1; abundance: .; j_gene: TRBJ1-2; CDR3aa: CARPKSSKCGYTF; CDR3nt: TGTGCCAGGCCCAAGTCGAGTAAGTGCGGCTACACCTTC
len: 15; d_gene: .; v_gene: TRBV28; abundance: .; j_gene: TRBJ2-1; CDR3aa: CASSLGGVYYNEQFF; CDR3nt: TGTGCCAGCAGTTTAGGAGGGGTTTACTACAATGAGCAGTTCTTC
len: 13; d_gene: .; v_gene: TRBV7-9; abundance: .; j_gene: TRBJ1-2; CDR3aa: CASSLFGENGYTF; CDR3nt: TGTGCCAGCAGCTTATTCGGGGAAAACGGCTACACCTTC
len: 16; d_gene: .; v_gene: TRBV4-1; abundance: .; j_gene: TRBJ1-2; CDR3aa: CASSPSGGALGYGYTF; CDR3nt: TGCGCCAGCAGCCCCAGTGGCGGGGCGCTTGGCTATGGCTACACCTTC
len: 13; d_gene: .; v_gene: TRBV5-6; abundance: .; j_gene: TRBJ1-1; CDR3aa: CASRSRGRTEAFF; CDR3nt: TGTGCCAGCAGGAGTCGAGGGAGGACTGAAGCTTTCTTT
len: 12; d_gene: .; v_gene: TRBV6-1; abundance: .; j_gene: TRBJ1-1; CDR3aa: CASSEGRTEAFF; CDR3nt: TGTGCCAGCAGTGAGGGGAGGACTGAAGCTTTCTTT
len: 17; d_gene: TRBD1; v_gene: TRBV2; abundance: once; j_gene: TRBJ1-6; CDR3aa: CASSEAGTGFYNSPLHF; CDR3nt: TGTGCCAGCAGTGAAGCGGGGACAGGGTTCTATAATTCACCCCTCCACTTT
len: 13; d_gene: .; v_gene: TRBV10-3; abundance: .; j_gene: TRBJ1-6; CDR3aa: CAIRTDRESPLHF; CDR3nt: TGTGCCATCAGGACTGACCGGGAGTCACCCCTCCACTTT
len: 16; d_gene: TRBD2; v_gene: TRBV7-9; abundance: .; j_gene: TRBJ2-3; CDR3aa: CASSLGERERGDTQYF; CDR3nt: TGTGCCAGCAGCTTAGGAGAGCGGGAGCGGGGAGATACGCAGTATTTT
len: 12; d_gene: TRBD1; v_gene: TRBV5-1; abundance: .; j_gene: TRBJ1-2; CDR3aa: CASSSPGGGYTF; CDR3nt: TGCGCCAGCAGCTCCCCAGGGGGAGGCTACACCTTC
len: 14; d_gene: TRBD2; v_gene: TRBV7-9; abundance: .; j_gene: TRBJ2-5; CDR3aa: CASSLAGGQETQYF; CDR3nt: TGTGCCAGCAGCTTGGCGGGGGGGCAAGAGACCCAGTACTTC
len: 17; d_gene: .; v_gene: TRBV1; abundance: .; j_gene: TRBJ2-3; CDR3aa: CTSSQDYGGNGSDTQYF; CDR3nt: TGCACCAGCAGCCAAGATTATGGCGGGAATGGGTCAGATACGCAGTATTTT
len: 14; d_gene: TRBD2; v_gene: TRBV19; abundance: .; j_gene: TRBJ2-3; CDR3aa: CASSIRLAVDTQYF; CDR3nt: TGTGCCAGTAGTATACGCCTAGCGGTAGATACGCAGTATTTT
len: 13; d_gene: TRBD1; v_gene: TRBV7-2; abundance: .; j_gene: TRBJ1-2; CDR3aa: CASSLGTGYGYTF; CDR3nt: TGTGCCAGCAGCTTAGGGACAGGCTATGGCTACACCTTC
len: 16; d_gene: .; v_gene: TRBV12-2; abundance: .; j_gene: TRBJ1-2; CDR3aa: CASRLVYLFRSYGYTF; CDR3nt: TGTGCAAGTCGCTTAGTCTATCTCTTTCGATCCTATGGCTACACCTTC
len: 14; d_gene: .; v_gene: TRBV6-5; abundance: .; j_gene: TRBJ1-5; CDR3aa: CASLYQDSRWPQHF; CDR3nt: TGTGCCAGCCTCTATCAGGACTCCCGGTGGCCCCAGCATTTT
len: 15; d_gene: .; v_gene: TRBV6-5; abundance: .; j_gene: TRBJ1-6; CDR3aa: CASTESGQGYSPLHF; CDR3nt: TGTGCCAGCACCGAAAGTGGCCAGGGGTATTCACCCCTCCACTTT
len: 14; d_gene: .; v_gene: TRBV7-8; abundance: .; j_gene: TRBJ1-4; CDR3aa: CASSLGRGVRKLFF; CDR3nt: TGTGCCAGCAGCTTGGGCAGGGGAGTGAGAAAACTGTTTTTT